This entry lists 13 T cell receptor beta chains sequenced from one sample in a study of T cells in women clearing cervical HPV infection listed by TCRdb under 2018. The library was generated by the immunoSEQ multiplex PCR assay. The clones in this table, taken by TCRdb from immuneACCESS, are in-frame only. Not every clone is retained; where verified, under half of the shortfall comes from an unresolved V gene, and the cause of the rest is unknown. For this sample, the table gives about 35,000 clones. The ten biggest clones cover over 1.5% of the sample. The sequencing input was blood buffy coat. The receptors derive from a woman aged 18 to 75 with a cervical HPV16 infection that either progressed to CIN3+ or cleared (not recorded which).

Comment on this clone: Coverage ceases 3 residues before the CDR3 finishes, and the germline J gene fills in the end. The chain recombines TRBV5-1 with TRBJ1-2; 10 bases are shared with TRBD1. Germline V gives CDR1 SGHRS, CDR2 YFSETQ. CDR3 size: 13 residues. CDR3 DNA, as far as it was read: TGCGCCAGCAGCCAAGGGACAGGGGTAGAC. Translation: CASSQGTGVD. The CDR3 reads in full as CASSQGTGVDYTF.

This clone counts as medium-sized by frequency. The read ends 3 residues shy of where the CDR3 ends; the end is completed using the germline J gene. The chain has TRBV18 and TRBJ2-7, with 9 bases matching TRBD1. The germline gives CDR1 KGHSH, CDR2 LQKENI. V lost 2 bases to trimming and J lost 6 bases; unmatched junction nucleotides: 5. The CDR3 contains 14 residues. The DNA read from the CDR3 is TGTGCCAGCTCACCAAGGGACAGGGAAGGCGAG. This encodes CASSPRDREGE. The whole CDR3 reads CASSPRDREGEQYF.

Note on this clone: With the read ending 3 residues before the CDR3 end, the germline J gene is used to fill in that end. The V and J genes are TRBV11-1 and TRBJ2-7, with TRBD1 matching over 8 bases. Germline values: CDR1 SGHAT, CDR2 FQDESV (reference sequence). This CDR3 is 14 amino acids long. J gave up 3 bases and V 6 bases, and 7 bases lay outside the gene matches. The sequenced CDR3 bases are TGTGCCAGCAGTAAGGACAGGGCCTACTACGAG. The encoded protein is CASSKDRAYYE. The full CDR3 is CASSKDRAYYEQYF.

About this clone: Sequencing ends 3 residues short of the CDR3 end; the germline J gene provides the rest. The genes are TRBV6-1 and TRBJ1-2; a weak D match, TRBD1 (5 bases). The CDR3 loop spans 13 amino acids. CDR1 and CDR2 (germline): MNHNS, SASEGT. V lost 4 bases and J 6 bases, leaving 12 bases between the germline ends. CDR3 sequence reads: CASSGLGGNGYTF. The sequenced part of the CDR3 DNA is TGTGCCAGCAGTGGCCTTGGGGGGAATGGC.

With regard to this clone: Read coverage stops 3 residues before the CDR3 terminus; the germline J gene supplies the remainder. This chain connects TRBV2 to TRBJ2-7; TRBD1 matches at 8 bases. The germline gives CDR1 SNHLY, CDR2 FYNNEI. The CDR3 extends over 15 amino acids. V was pared by 7 bases and J by 0 bases, with 8 bases of the junction left unmatched. The CDR3 is CASKKQGDPSYEQYF. CDR3 DNA (partial): TGTGCCAGCAAAAAACAGGGGGATCCCTCCTACGAG. The entire variable domain, with the rest obtained from reference TRBV2 and TRBJ2-7, is as follows: EPEVTQTPSHQVTQMGQEVILRCVPISNHLYFYWYRQILGQKVEFLVSFYNNEISEKSEIFDDQFSVERPDGSNFTLKIRSTKLEDSAMYFCASKKQGDPSYEQYFGPGTRLTVT.

With regard to this clone: The read ends 3 residues shy of where the CDR3 ends; the end is completed using the germline J gene. This chain links TRBV5-6 with TRBJ2-1; perhaps TRBD2 as D (5 bases). Germline V gives CDR1 SGHDT, CDR2 YYEEEE. The CDR3 runs 14 residues. V lost 6 bases to trimming and J lost 4 bases, with 14 bases between them. The CDR3: CASTGLTRYNEQFF. The CDR3 DNA, read in part, is TGTGCCAGCACCGGACTGACAAGGTACAATGAG.

A remark on this clone: The CDR3 end falls 3 residues outside the read, so it is completed with the germline J gene. The chain uses TRBV19 and TRBJ2-4, with 9 positions matching TRBD1. The CDR3 totals 16 residues. Germline V gene data show CDR1 as LNHDA and CDR2 as SQIVND (reference sequence). Unmatched junction bases numbered 9, after V lost 4 bases and J lost 5 bases. CDR3 DNA, as far as it was read: TGTGCCAGTAGTAAGGCGCCACAGGGGGCGCAAAACATT. It codes for CASSKAPQGAQNI. The whole CDR3 protein is CASSKAPQGAQNIQYF.

As concerns this clone: With the read ending 3 residues before the CDR3 end, the germline J gene is used to fill in that end. The genes are TRBV20-1 and TRBJ2-3; TRBD2 matches at 9 bases. CDR1 is DFQATT, CDR2 SNEGSKA, per germline (reference sequence). The CDR3 totals 13 residues. The CDR3 sequence is CSARLAGQETQYF. The DNA read from the CDR3 is TGCAGTGCTAGACTAGCGGGACAAGAGACG.

On this clone itself: Sequencing ends 3 residues short of the CDR3 end; the germline J gene provides the rest. The V gene is TRBV2, the J gene TRBJ1-3; D is unclear. The CDR3 spans 13 residues. With 8 bases removed from V and 3 bases from J, the gap between germline ends came to 11 bases. Germline loops: CDR1 SNHLY, CDR2 FYNNEI. The DNA read from the CDR3 is TGTGCCAGCTCATTGCGTCTTGGAAACACC. Translated: CASSLRLGNT. The entire CDR3 protein is CASSLRLGNTIYF. Full variable domain (missing parts from reference TRBV2 and TRBJ1-3): EPEVTQTPSHQVTQMGQEVILRCVPISNHLYFYWYRQILGQKVEFLVSFYNNEISEKSEIFDDQFSVERPDGSNFTLKIRSTKLEDSAMYFCASSLRLGNTIYFGEGSWLTVV.

The part of the CDR3 DNA that was read is TGTGCCAGCAGCTTACCGAGCGGGAGGAGGCATGAG. Translating it yields CASSLPSGRRHE. The whole CDR3 region reads CASSLPSGRRHEQFF. The chain combines TRBV7-9 with TRBJ2-1; 9 nucleotides line up with TRBD2. The CDR3 extends 3 residues past the end of the read, so its final part is completed from the germline J gene. The germline CDR1 and CDR2 sequences are SEHNR and FQNEAQ (reference sequence). J was trimmed by 8 bases and V by 2 bases; bases with no gene match: 7. This CDR3 is built from 15 residues.

Remarks on this clone: The junction departs from germline at one end; a sequencing error may be responsible. The missing CDR3 end, 3 residues past where the read stops, is filled in from the germline J gene. Other DNA sequences within the sample encode an identical CDR3. The chain recombines TRBV7-9 with TRBJ1-3; 7 bases map to TRBD1. In germline, CDR1 is SEHNR, CDR2 FQNEAQ (reference sequence). The CDR3 is 14 residues long. The DNA read from the CDR3 is TGTGCCAGCAGCAAGGACAGGAATGGATACACG. As protein: CASSKDRNGYT. The whole CDR3 is CASSKDRNGYTIYF. The whole variable domain, filled in from reference TRBV7-9 and TRBJ1-3, reads DTGVSQNPRHKITKRGQNVTFRCDPISEHNRLYWYRQTLGQGPEFLTYFQNEAQLEKSRLLSDRFSAERPKGSFSTLEIQRTEQGDSAMYLCASSKDRNGYTIYFGEGSWLTVV.

A word on this clone: Coverage ceases 3 residues before the CDR3 finishes, and the germline J gene fills in the end. The rearrangement uses TRBV7-2 and TRBJ2-3; 10 bases are shared with TRBD2. V gave up 6 bases and J gave up 3 bases; unmatched junction bases: 3. The CDR3 consists of 14 residues. Germline V gives CDR1 SGHTA, CDR2 FQGNSA. The CDR3 spells CASSLSGGTDTQYF. The part of the CDR3 DNA that was read is TGTGCCAGCAGTCTTAGCGGGGGGACAGATACG.

To note about this clone: Coverage ceases 3 residues before the CDR3 finishes, and the germline J gene fills in the end. The J gene is TRBJ2-2, the V gene TRBV5-1; TRBD1 is a possible D gene (5 bases). CDR1 and CDR2 from the germline V gene are SGHRS and YFSETQ. V was pared by 0 bases and J by 4 bases, with 10 bases between. The CDR3 totals 15 residues. The covered CDR3 bases are TGCGCCAGCAGCTTGGAATCCAGGGTCACCGGGGAG. Translating gives CASSLESRVTGE. The full-length CDR3 reads as CASSLESRVTGELFF.